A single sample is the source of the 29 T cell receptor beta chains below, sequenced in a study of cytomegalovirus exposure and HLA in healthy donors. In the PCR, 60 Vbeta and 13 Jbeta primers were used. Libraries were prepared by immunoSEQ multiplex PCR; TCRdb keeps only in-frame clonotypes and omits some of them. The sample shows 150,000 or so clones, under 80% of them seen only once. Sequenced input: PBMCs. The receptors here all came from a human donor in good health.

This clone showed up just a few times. The CDR3 protein is CASSRTGNNEKLFF. For the CDR3, the DNA is TGTGCCAGTAGTAGGACAGGGAATAATGAAAAACTGTTTTTT. This rearrangement joins TRBV19 to TRBJ1-4, with TRBD1 matching 8 bases. The germline V gene encodes CDR1 LNHDA and CDR2 SQIVND (reference sequence). There are 14 residues in the CDR3. J gave up 4 bases and V 4 bases, and 2 bases lay outside the gene matches.

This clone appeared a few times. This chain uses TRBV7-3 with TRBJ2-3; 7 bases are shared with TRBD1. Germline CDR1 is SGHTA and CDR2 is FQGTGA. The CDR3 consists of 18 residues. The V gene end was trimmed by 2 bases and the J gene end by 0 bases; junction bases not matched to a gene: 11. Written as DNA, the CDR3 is TGTGCCAGCAGCTTACAAGCAGGGGGAGATCTTAGCACAGATACGCAGTATTTT. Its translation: CASSLQAGGDLSTDTQYF.

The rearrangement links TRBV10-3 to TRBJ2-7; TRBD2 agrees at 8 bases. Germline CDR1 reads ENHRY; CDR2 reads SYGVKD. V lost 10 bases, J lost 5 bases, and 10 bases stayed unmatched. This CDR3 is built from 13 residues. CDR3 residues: CATTTLAADEQYF. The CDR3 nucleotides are TGTGCCACGACAACACTAGCGGCCGACGAGCAGTACTTC.

CDR3 in amino acids: CASSPYLDRVGEKLFF. In nucleotides, the CDR3 is TGTGCCAGCAGCCCCTATCTCGACAGGGTGGGGGAAAAACTGTTTTTT. V is TRBV5-6 and J is TRBJ1-4, with 7 bases aligning to TRBD1. The CDR3 has 16 residues. Trimming took 4 bases from V and 8 from J; bases not matched to a gene: 14. Germline V gene sequence: CDR1 SGHDT, CDR2 YYEEEE.

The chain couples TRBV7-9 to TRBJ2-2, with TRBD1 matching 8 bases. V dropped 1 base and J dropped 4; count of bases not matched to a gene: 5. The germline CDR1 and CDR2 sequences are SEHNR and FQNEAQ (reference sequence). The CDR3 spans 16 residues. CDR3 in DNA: TGTGCCAGCAGCTTAGGCAGGGGGCGCCCCACCGGGGAGCTGTTTTTT. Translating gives CASSLGRGRPTGELFF.

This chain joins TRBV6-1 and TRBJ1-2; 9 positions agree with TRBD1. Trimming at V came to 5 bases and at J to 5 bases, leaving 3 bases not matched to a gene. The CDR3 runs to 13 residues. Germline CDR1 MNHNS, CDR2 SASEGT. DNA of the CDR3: TGTGCCAGCAGTCGGGACAGGGTTTATGGCTACACCTTC. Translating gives CASSRDRVYGYTF.

DNA for the CDR3: TGTGCCAGCAGTGAGATTCAGGGAAGCTCACCCCTCCACTTT. Protein sequence: CASSEIQGSSPLHF. The chain has TRBV6-4 and TRBJ1-6; D possibly corresponds to TRBD1 (5 bases). V lost 3 bases and J lost 10, with 13 bases in between. Germline-derived CDR1 and CDR2 are MRHNA and SNTAGT. The CDR3 runs 14 residues.

The CDR3 loop is CSANRGGGQYF. CDR3 in DNA: TGCAGTGCAAATAGGGGGGGTGGCCAGTACTTC. V and J are TRBV20-1 and TRBJ2-5; D possibly corresponds to TRBD2 (7 bases). The CDR3 spans 11 residues. Germline V lookup: CDR1 DFQATT, CDR2 SNEGSKA (reference sequence). V was trimmed by 6 bases and J by 10 bases, leaving 15 bases between them.

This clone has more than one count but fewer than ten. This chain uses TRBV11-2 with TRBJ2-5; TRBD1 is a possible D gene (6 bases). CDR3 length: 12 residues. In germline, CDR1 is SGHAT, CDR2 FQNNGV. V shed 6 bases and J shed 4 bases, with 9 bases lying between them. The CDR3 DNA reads TGTGCCAGCAGGACAGGCGGAGAGACCCAGTACTTC. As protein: CASRTGGETQYF.

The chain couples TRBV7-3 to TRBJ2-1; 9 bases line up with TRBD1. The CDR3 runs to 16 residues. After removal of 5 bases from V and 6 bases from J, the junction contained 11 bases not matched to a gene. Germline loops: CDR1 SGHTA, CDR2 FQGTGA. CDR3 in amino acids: CASSPPHGQGSNEQFF. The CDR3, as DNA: TGTGCCAGCAGCCCCCCCCACGGACAGGGGAGCAATGAGCAGTTCTTC.

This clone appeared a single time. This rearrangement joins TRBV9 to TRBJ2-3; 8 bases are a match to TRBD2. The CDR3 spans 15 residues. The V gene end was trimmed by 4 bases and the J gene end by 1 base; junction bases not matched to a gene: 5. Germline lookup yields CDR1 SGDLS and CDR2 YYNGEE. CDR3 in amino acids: CASSPTSGRTDTQYF. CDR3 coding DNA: TGTGCCAGCAGCCCTACTAGCGGCCGCACAGATACGCAGTATTTT. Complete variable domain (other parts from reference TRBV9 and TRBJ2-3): DSGVTQTPKHLITATGQRVTLRCSPRSGDLSVYWYQQSLDQGLQFLIQYYNGEERAKGNILERFSAQQFPDLHSELNLSSLELGDSALYFCASSPTSGRTDTQYFGPGTRLTVL.

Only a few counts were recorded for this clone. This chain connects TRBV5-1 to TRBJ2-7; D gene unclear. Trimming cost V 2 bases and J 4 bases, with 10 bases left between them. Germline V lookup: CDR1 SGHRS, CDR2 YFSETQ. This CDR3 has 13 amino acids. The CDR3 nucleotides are TGCGCCAGCAGCTTTAGTAACCCTTACGAGCAGTACTTC. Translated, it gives CASSFSNPYEQYF.

CDR3 in amino acids: CASRTGDDNDSPLHF. As DNA, the CDR3 is TGTGCCAGCAGGACAGGGGACGATAATGATTCACCCCTCCACTTT. The chain has TRBV5-4 and TRBJ1-6; TRBD1 matches 8 bases. Per the germline V gene, CDR1 is SGHNT and CDR2 is YYREEE (reference sequence). CDR3 length: 15 residues. Unmatched junction bases numbered 9, after V lost 5 bases and J lost 8 bases.

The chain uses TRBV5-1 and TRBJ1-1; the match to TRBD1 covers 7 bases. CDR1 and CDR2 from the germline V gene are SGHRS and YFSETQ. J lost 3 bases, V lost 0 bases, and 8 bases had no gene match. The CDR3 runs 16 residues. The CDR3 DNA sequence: TGCGCCAGCAGCTTGGGGGACAGTAGGCGTGACACTGAAGCTTTCTTT. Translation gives CASSLGDSRRDTEAFF.

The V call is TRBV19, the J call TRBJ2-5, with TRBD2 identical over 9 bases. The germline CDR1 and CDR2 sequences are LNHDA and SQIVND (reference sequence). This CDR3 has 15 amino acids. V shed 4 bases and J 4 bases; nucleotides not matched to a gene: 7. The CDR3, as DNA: TGTGCCAGTAGTACCCAAGGAGCGGGGGGAGAGACCCAGTACTTC. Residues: CASSTQGAGGETQYF.

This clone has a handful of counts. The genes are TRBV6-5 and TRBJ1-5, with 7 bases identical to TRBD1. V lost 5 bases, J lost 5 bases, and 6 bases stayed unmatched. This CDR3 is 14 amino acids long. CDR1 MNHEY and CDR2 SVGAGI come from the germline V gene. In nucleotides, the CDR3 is TGTGCCAGCAGTGAGGGGACAGATCATCAGCCCCAGCATTTT. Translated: CASSEGTDHQPQHF.

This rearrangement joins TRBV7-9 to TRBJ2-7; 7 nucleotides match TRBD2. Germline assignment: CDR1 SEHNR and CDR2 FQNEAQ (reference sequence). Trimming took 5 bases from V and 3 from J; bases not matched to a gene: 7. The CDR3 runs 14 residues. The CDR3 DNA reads TGTGCCAGCAGCCCATCGGGGGGTGGCTACGAGCAGTACTTC. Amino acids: CASSPSGGGYEQYF.

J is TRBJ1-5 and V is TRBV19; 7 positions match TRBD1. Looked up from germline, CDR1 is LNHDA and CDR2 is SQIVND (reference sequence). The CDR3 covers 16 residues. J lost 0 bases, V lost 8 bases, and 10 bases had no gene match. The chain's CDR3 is CASVEGGKISNQPQHF. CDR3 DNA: TGTGCCAGTGTGGAAGGGGGCAAGATTAGCAATCAGCCCCAGCATTTT.

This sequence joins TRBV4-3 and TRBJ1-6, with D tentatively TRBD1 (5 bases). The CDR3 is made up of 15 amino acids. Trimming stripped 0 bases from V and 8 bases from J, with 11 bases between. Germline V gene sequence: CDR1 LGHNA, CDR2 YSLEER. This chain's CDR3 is CASSQDPGRDSPLHF. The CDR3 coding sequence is TGCGCCAGCAGCCAAGATCCCGGCAGGGATTCACCCCTCCACTTT.

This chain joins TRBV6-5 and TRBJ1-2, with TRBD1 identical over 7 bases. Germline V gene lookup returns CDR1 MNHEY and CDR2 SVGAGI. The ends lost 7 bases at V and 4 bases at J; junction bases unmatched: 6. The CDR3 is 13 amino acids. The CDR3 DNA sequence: TGTGCCAGCACCTCGGACAGGATCTATGGCTACACCTTC. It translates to CASTSDRIYGYTF.

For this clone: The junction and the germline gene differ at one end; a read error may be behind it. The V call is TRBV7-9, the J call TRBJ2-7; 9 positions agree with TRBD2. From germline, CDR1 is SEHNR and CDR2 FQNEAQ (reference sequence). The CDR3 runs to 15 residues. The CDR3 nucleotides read TGTGCCAGCAGTTTAGGGACTAGCATGTTCTACGAGCAGTACTTC. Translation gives CASSLGTSMFYEQYF. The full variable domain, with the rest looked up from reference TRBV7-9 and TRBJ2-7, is DTGVSQNPRHKITKRGQNVTFRCDPISEHNRLYWYRQTLGQGPEFLTYFQNEAQLEKSRLLSDRFSAERPKGSFSTLEIQRTEQGDSAMYLCASSLGTSMFYEQYFGPGTRLTVT.

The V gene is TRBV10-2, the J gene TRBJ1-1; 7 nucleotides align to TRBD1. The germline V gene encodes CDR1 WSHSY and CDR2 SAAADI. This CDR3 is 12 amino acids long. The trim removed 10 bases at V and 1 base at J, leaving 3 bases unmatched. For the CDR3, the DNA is TGCGCCACCCGGACAGGGAACACTGAAGCTTTCTTT. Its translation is CATRTGNTEAFF.

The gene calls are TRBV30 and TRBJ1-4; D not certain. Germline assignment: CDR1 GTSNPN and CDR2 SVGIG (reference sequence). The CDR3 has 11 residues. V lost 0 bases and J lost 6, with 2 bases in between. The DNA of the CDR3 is TGTGCCTGGAGTGTCGATGAAAAACTGTTTTTT. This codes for CAWSVDEKLFF.

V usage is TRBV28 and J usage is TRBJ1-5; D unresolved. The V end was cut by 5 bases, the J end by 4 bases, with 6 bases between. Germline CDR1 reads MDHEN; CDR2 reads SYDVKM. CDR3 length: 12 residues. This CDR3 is CASSVRNQPQHF. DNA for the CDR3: TGTGCCAGCAGTGTACGGAATCAGCCCCAGCATTTT.

The CDR3: CASSPQGTALNQPQHF. DNA for the CDR3: TGTGCCAGCAGCCCCCAGGGGACGGCCCTCAATCAGCCCCAGCATTTT. The chain carries TRBV7-8 and TRBJ1-5, with D tentatively TRBD1 (6 bases). CDR1 is SGHVS, CDR2 FQNEAQ, per germline. Trimming pared 5 bases from V and 3 bases from J, leaving 17 bases between. This CDR3 has 16 amino acids.

CDR3 bases: TGTGCCAGCGCCGGAGGCAGGGGGCAAGAGACCCAGTACTTC. The encoded protein is CASAGGRGQETQYF. The gene calls are TRBV2 and TRBJ2-5; TRBD1 matches 7 bases. The junction had 8 bases not matched to a gene; V was cut back by 8 bases and J by 2 bases. The CDR3 extends over 14 amino acids. The germline gives CDR1 SNHLY, CDR2 FYNNEI.

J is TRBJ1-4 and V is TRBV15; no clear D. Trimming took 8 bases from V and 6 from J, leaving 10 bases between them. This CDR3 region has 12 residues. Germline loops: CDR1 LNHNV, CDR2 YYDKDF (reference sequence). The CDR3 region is CATGNGYEKLFF. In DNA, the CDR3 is TGTGCCACCGGTAACGGGTATGAAAAACTGTTTTTT.

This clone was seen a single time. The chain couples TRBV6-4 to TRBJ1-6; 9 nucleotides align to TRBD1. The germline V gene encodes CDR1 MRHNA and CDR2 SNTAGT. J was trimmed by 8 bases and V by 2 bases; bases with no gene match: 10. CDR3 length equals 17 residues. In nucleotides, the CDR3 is TGTGCCAGCAGTGACACCGGACAGGGGAGGAGGGATTCACCCCTCCACTTT. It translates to CASSDTGQGRRDSPLHF.

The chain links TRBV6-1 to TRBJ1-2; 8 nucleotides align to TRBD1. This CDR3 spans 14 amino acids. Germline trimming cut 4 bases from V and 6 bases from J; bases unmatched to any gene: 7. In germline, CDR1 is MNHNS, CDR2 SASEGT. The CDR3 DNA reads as TGTGCCAGCAGTGCCTCAACAGGGGGTGATGGCTACACCTTC. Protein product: CASSASTGGDGYTF.